This T cell receptor (beta chain) came from a study of blood T cells in healthy people across ages. General study points: Diversity of TCR beta per million T cells declined in a roughly linear way with age.

The use of a sample-barcoded 5' primer and a J-beta primer mix characterized a second PCR of about 7 to 12 cycles. TCRdb re-called the 5' RACE reads with MiXCR, one entry per CDR3 protein. The table shows fewer than 950,000 distinct CDR3 sequences, with 53% occurring only once. This clonotype was found a few times. Its matching antigen is unknown. Donors were healthy Caucasian individuals from Russia aged about 6 to 95. This CDR3 region has 12 residues. The J segment lost 7 bases and the V segment lost 7 bases, leaving 9 bases of the junction unmatched. Per germline, CDR1 SQVTM and CDR2 ANQGSEA. The V gene is TRBV29-1, the J gene TRBJ1-2; 7 nucleotides match TRBD1. The specimen sequenced was blood. This TCR came from a man aged 80 or over in good health. The DNA for the CDR3 is TGCAGCGCGTTATTCCAGGGGGGTGGCTACACCTTC. Translating gives CSALFQGGGYTF.